This entry lists 21 T cell receptor beta chains sequenced from one sample in a study of control samples from healthy donors and cancer patients. Produced via immunoSEQ multiplex PCR; TCRdb's table is partial and in-frame only. The table includes over 150,000 clones, under 96% detected once. Input material: blood. Source of these receptors: a woman aged 25 to 39 in good health.

The V and J genes are TRBV2 and TRBJ2-7, with 10 bases identical to TRBD1. The CDR3 has 16 amino acids. Germline CDR1 SNHLY, CDR2 FYNNEI. Losses at the gene ends were 5 bases for V and 9 bases for J; bases not matched to a gene: 16. The CDR3 here is CASSRNDRGPYSAQYF. The CDR3 DNA is TGTGCCAGCAGTCGCAATGACAGGGGGCCTTATTCGGCGCAGTACTTC.

The rearrangement joins TRBV6-5 to TRBJ1-2; D call uncertain. Germline V gene lookup returns CDR1 MNHEY and CDR2 SVGAGI. With 6 bases removed from V and 4 bases from J, the gap between germline ends came to 3 bases. The CDR3 runs 10 residues. CDR3 protein: CASRTYGYTF. CDR3 nucleotides: TGTGCCAGCAGAACCTATGGCTACACCTTC.

This chain links TRBV29-1 with TRBJ1-2; 9 bases map to TRBD1. Looked up from germline, CDR1 is SQVTM and CDR2 is ANQGSEA. The CDR3 is 15 amino acids. Trimming removed 2 bases from V and 4 bases from J; junction bases left unmatched: 8. The CDR3 region has the DNA TGCAGCGTTGAACTCCCGGGACAGGGTAGCTATGGCTACACCTTC. Translation: CSVELPGQGSYGYTF.

This chain uses TRBV5-4 with TRBJ1-2; TRBD1 aligns across 7 bases. CDR3 length: 14 amino acids. J lost 4 bases, V lost 4 bases, and 7 bases had no gene match. The germline gives CDR1 SGHNT, CDR2 YYREEE (reference sequence). The CDR3 loop is CASSADRDSYGYTF. Here the CDR3 DNA reads TGTGCCAGCAGCGCAGACCGGGACAGCTATGGCTACACCTTC.

The chain combines TRBV10-3 with TRBJ2-6, with no clear D. This CDR3 spans 17 amino acids. Germline values: CDR1 ENHRY, CDR2 SYGVKD. Trimming removed 8 bases from V and 0 bases from J, with 17 bases in between. CDR3 amino acids: CAIGDTVLVSGANVLTF. The CDR3 coding sequence is TGTGCCATCGGGGATACAGTCCTAGTCTCTGGGGCCAACGTCCTGACTTTC.

J is TRBJ2-7 and V is TRBV14; D gene ambiguous. The CDR3 is 14 residues long. The germline gives CDR1 SGHDN, CDR2 FVKESK. The V end lost 1 base, the J end lost 0 bases, and 7 bases lay between the germline ends. The CDR3 loop reads CASSQGFFSYEQYF. The CDR3 DNA reads TGTGCCAGCAGCCAAGGGTTTTTCTCCTACGAGCAGTACTTC.

V gene TRBV10-3 combines with J gene TRBJ1-2, with D tentatively TRBD1 (6 bases). Trimming stripped 9 bases from V and 5 bases from J, with 16 bases between. CDR3 length: 13 residues. CDR1 is ENHRY, CDR2 SYGVKD, per germline. CDR3 loop: CAITPGTRYGYTF. The CDR3 DNA is TGTGCCATAACCCCCGGGACAAGGTATGGCTACACCTTC.

The V gene is TRBV10-3, the J gene TRBJ1-3; D remains ambiguous. V shed 3 bases and J shed 0 bases, with 12 bases lying between them. The germline gives CDR1 ENHRY, CDR2 SYGVKD. This CDR3 has 16 residues. The DNA of the CDR3 is TGTGCCATCAGTGATGCGTCACAGACCTCTGGAAACACCATATATTTT. The encoded protein is CAISDASQTSGNTIYF.

The chain is built from TRBV10-1 and TRBJ1-5; 11 nucleotides align to TRBD1. Trimming at V came to 3 bases and at J to 12 bases, leaving 1 base not matched to a gene. The CDR3 covers 12 residues. Germline V lookup: CDR1 WNHNN, CDR2 SYGVQD (reference sequence). CDR3 amino acids: CASSDGTGGQHF. As DNA, the CDR3 is TGCGCCAGCAGTGACGGGACAGGGGGCCAGCATTTT.

This clone was counted at least ten times. The rearrangement links TRBV9 to TRBJ2-3, with D perhaps matching TRBD1 or TRBD2 (5 bases each). Trimming took 4 bases from V and 4 from J, leaving 19 bases between them. CDR1 is SGDLS, CDR2 YYNGEE, per germline. The CDR3 is 16 residues long. CDR3: CASSPGATTAADTQYF. CDR3 bases: TGTGCCAGCAGCCCCGGGGCTACGACTGCTGCAGATACGCAGTATTTT.

The chain joins TRBV29-1 to TRBJ2-2; D is ambiguous. CDR3 size: 11 residues. CDR1 is SQVTM and CDR2 is ANQGSEA in the germline V gene. V lost 3 bases to trimming and J lost 5 bases, with 4 bases between them. As DNA, the CDR3 is TGCAGCGTTGATCAAACCGGGGAGCTGTTTTTT. This translates into CSVDQTGELFF.

This clone was counted once. This sequence joins TRBV13 and TRBJ2-7; 7 nucleotides match TRBD1. CDR3 size: 14 residues. Germline V gene data show CDR1 as PRHDT and CDR2 as FYEKMQ (reference sequence). V shed 5 bases and J 0 bases; nucleotides not matched to a gene: 4. This CDR3 is CASSTYRGSYEQYF. The CDR3 DNA follows: TGTGCCAGCAGCACCTACAGGGGCTCCTACGAGCAGTACTTC.

V gene TRBV6-5 combines with J gene TRBJ1-2, with 7 bases fitting TRBD1. Trimming cost V 3 bases and J 4 bases; bases outside gene matches: 8. CDR1 is MNHEY and CDR2 is SVGAGI in the germline V gene. This CDR3 has 15 amino acids. The DNA for the CDR3 is TGTGCCAGCAGTTATGGGGACAGCTCAATCTATGGCTACACCTTC. Its protein product is CASSYGDSSIYGYTF.

This clone appeared once. The chain joins TRBV30 to TRBJ2-7, with 7 positions matching TRBD2. Germline-derived CDR1 and CDR2 are GTSNPN and SVGIG (reference sequence). The V and J ends lost 4 bases and 4 bases, in that order; junction bases with no gene match: 10. This CDR3 comprises 14 residues. This CDR3 is CAWTTRGSGYEQYF. The CDR3, as DNA: TGTGCCTGGACGACCCGCGGGAGTGGGTACGAGCAGTACTTC.

The chain employs TRBV4-1 and TRBJ2-7; D unresolved. The germline V gene has CDR1 MGHRA and CDR2 YSYEKL. The CDR3 has 13 amino acids. Trimming removed 2 bases at V and 1 base at J, with 6 bases between. CDR3 nucleotide sequence: TGCGCCAGCAGCCAATTCCGTTCCTACGAGCAGTACTTC. Translation: CASSQFRSYEQYF.

J is TRBJ2-3 and V is TRBV11-2, with 10 bases aligning to TRBD1. V trimming: 4 bases; J trimming: 4 bases; junction bases outside the gene matches: 2. Germline assignment: CDR1 SGHAT and CDR2 FQNNGV. This CDR3 has 14 residues. CDR3 sequence reads: CASSSGTGADTQYF. The CDR3 DNA sequence: TGTGCCAGCAGCTCCGGGACAGGGGCAGATACGCAGTATTTT.

The chain links TRBV28 to TRBJ2-6; no definite D call. Germline values: CDR1 MDHEN, CDR2 SYDVKM. Trimming stripped 5 bases from V and 3 bases from J, with 14 bases between. This CDR3 spans 16 amino acids. CDR3 region: CASSSLGFGGANVLTF. The CDR3 nucleotides are TGTGCCAGCAGTAGCTTAGGGTTCGGTGGGGCCAACGTCCTGACTTTC.

V and J are TRBV6-5 and TRBJ2-1; weak D call: TRBD2 (6 bases). V dropped 7 bases and J dropped 5 bases, with 18 bases sitting between them. The germline V gene has CDR1 MNHEY and CDR2 SVGAGI. This CDR3 is 15 amino acids long. The CDR3 nucleotides are TGTGCCAGCAACCCTTTCGGGGGAACCAACAATGAGCAGTTCTTC. As protein: CASNPFGGTNNEQFF.

This chain joins TRBV5-1 and TRBJ2-2; the D is unclear. This CDR3 comprises 12 residues. CDR1 is SGHRS, CDR2 YFSETQ, per germline. V was cut by 4 bases and J by 6 bases, with 7 bases left in between. The CDR3 DNA sequence: TGCGCCAGCAGCAGCCCCCCCGGGGAGCTGTTTTTT. It encodes CASSSPPGELFF.

The chain couples TRBV19 to TRBJ1-5; TRBD1 matches at 12 bases. V shed 3 bases, J shed 0 bases, and the junction held 6 bases outside the gene matches. Per the germline V gene, CDR1 is LNHDA and CDR2 is SQIVND (reference sequence). CDR3 size: 18 residues. DNA of the CDR3: TGTGCCAGTAGTATCGGGACAGGGGGCGGGTATAGCAATCAGCCCCAGCATTTT. As protein: CASSIGTGGGYSNQPQHF.

This chain links TRBV7-9 with TRBJ2-1, with TRBD2 matching over 11 bases. Germline-derived CDR1 and CDR2 are SEHNR and FQNEAQ (reference sequence). The CDR3 runs 15 residues. V lost 3 bases and J lost 3; bases outside the gene matches: 1. CDR3 sequence reads: CASSFSGRVYNEQFF. The CDR3 coding sequence is TGTGCCAGCAGCTTTAGCGGGAGGGTCTACAATGAGCAGTTCTTC.